The rows below give T cell receptor beta chains drawn from one sample of a study of T cells in Graves' hyperthyroidism and ophthalmopathy. MiXCR was run by TCRdb on the multiplex PCR reads, yielding one entry per CDR3 protein. The data hold 300,000 to 450,000 distinct CDR3 sequences, with roughly an eighth observed a single time. Specimen: blood. Receptors originate from a woman aged 18-30 years with Graves' hyperthyroidism. CDR3s include the opening cysteine and the closing phenylalanine or tryptophan. Fields, in order: clone size, J gene, D gene, V gene, CDR3 protein, CDR3 DNA. The D gene is left open where the match is weak. Expanded clones get a size class; other rows say once, few or many, or leave the size out.

>many|TRBJ1-4|TRBD1|TRBV12-3/TRBV12-4
CASSSLAGGALEKLFF
TGTGCCAGCAGTTCCCTCGCAGGGGGCGCTTTGGAAAAACTGTTTTTT
>many|TRBJ2-1|TRBD1|TRBV28
CASSFGTGPNEQFF
TGTGCCAGCAGTTTCGGGACAGGGCCCAATGAGCAGTTCTTC
>many|TRBJ2-2|NA|TRBV7-9
CASSLAAEGSSNTGELFF
TGTGCCAGCAGCTTAGCGGCAGAGGGTAGCTCGAACACCGGGGAGCTGTTTTTT
>few|TRBJ2-2|NA|TRBV14
CASSQQGWNTGELFF
TGTGCCAGCAGCCAACAGGGCTGGAACACCGGGGAGCTGTTTTTT
>NA|TRBJ1-6|NA|TRBV28
CASSFPTHAGVRNSPLHF
TGTGCCAGCAGTTTTCCGACCCATGCGGGAGTGAGGAATTCACCCCTCCACTTC
>many|TRBJ1-1|TRBD1|TRBV25-1
CASSDPGQRIAFF
TGTGCCAGCAGCGACCCGGGACAGAGGATCGCTTTCTTT
>few|TRBJ1-2|NA|TRBV6-4
CASSYLLDSRGSYGYTF
TGTGCCAGCAGTTACTTGTTGGACAGCAGGGGAAGTTATGGCTACACCTTC
>many|TRBJ2-3|TRBD2|TRBV7-3
CASSLTGTSQDTQYF
TGTGCCAGCAGCCTTACCGGGACTAGCCAGGATACGCAGTATTTT
>NA|TRBJ1-6|NA|TRBV9
CASSAQMNSPLHF
TGTGCCAGCAGCGCCCAGATGAATTCACCCCTCCACTTT
>many|TRBJ2-7|NA|TRBV3-1
CASSQGDEQYF
TGTGCCAGCAGCCAGGGGGACGAGCAGTACTTC
>few|TRBJ1-3|NA|TRBV7-9
CASSRDSNTIYF
TGTGCCAGCAGCCGAGACAGCAACACCATATATTTT
>NA|TRBJ2-3|NA|TRBV5-1
CASSLVAGATDTQYF
TGCGCCAGCAGCTTGGTTGCGGGGGCCACAGATACGCAGTATTTT
>many|TRBJ2-5|TRBD2|TRBV28
CASVGAGTSFETQYF
TGTGCCAGCGTCGGTGCCGGGACTAGCTTTGAGACCCAGTACTTC
>NA|TRBJ1-2|NA|TRBV6-1
CASTYSPGRKDGYTF
TGTGCCAGCACCTATTCTCCGGGGAGGAAGGATGGCTACACCTTC
>many|TRBJ2-1|TRBD2|TRBV20-1
CSARDPIAGSNEQFF
TGCAGTGCTAGAGATCCCATAGCGGGAAGCAATGAGCAGTTCTTC
>many|TRBJ1-1|NA|TRBV7-2
CASSLSYTGQTEAFF
TGTGCCAGCAGCTTATCGTATACAGGGCAGACTGAAGCTTTCTTT
>few|TRBJ1-1|TRBD1|TRBV9
CASSVEGTGGSEAFF
TGTGCCAGCAGCGTAGAGGGGACAGGGGGATCTGAAGCTTTCTTT
>NA|TRBJ2-3|NA|TRBV19
CASRMIGGSTTDTQYF
TGTGCCAGTCGAATGATCGGGGGATCGACCACAGATACGCAGTATTTT
>many|TRBJ1-1|NA|TRBV18
CASSPPNGNTEAFF
TGTGCCAGCTCACCACCGAACGGGAACACTGAAGCTTTCTTT
>NA|TRBJ2-5|NA|TRBV6-1
CASRTTAPGETQYF
TGTGCCAGCAGAACCACAGCTCCCGGGGAGACCCAGTACTTC
>many|TRBJ1-1|NA|TRBV7-8
CASRNPTANTEAFF
TGTGCCAGCAGGAACCCGACAGCGAACACTGAAGCTTTCTTT
>many|TRBJ1-1|NA|TRBV29-1
CSVARIGRATEAFF
TGCAGCGTTGCCCGAATTGGCAGGGCCACTGAAGCTTTCTTT
>NA|TRBJ1-5|NA|TRBV3-1
CASSQVSDQPQHF
TGTGCCAGCAGCCAAGTTAGTGATCAGCCCCAGCATTTT
>once|TRBJ1-2|NA|TRBV6-1
CASSPQAVGATGYTF
TGTGCCAGCAGTCCACAGGCGGTGGGGGCTACCGGCTACACCTTC
>few|TRBJ1-1|NA|TRBV19
CASNAGTEAFF
TGTGCCAGTAACGCGGGGACTGAAGCTTTCTTT
>NA|TRBJ2-1|NA|TRBV3-1
CASSQDPGGEQFF
TGTGCCAGCAGCCAAGATCCCGGCGGTGAGCAGTTCTTC
>many|TRBJ2-7|NA|TRBV25-1
CASSEGRQGGYEQYF
TGTGCCAGCAGTGAGGGACGGCAGGGAGGCTACGAGCAGTACTTC
>many|TRBJ2-5|NA|TRBV20-1
CSALTDGEETQYF
TGCAGTGCATTGACAGATGGGGAAGAGACCCAGTACTTC
>many|TRBJ2-7|NA|TRBV7-8
CASSFTGSYSYEQYF
TGTGCCAGCAGCTTTACTGGGTCATACTCCTACGAGCAGTACTTC
>many|TRBJ1-2|NA|TRBV20-1
CSAMEEDIHGYTF
TGCAGTGCCATGGAGGAGGACATTCATGGCTACACCTTC
>many|TRBJ1-5|NA|TRBV6-2/TRBV6-3
CASSFAYTGKQPQHF
TGTGCCAGCAGTTTCGCCTACACGGGGAAACAGCCCCAGCATTTT
>few|TRBJ1-2|NA|TRBV5-8
CASSLNVVGYTF
TGTGCCAGCAGCTTGAATGTGGTGGGCTACACCTTC
>NA|TRBJ2-5|NA|TRBV9
CASSAYSGTQETQYF
TGTGCCAGCAGCGCATATAGCGGTACCCAAGAGACCCAGTACTTC
>once|TRBJ2-1|TRBD1|TRBV10-1
CASSGTSTGYNEQFF
TGCGCCAGCAGTGGTACCTCGACAGGGTACAATGAGCAGTTCTTC
>many|TRBJ2-7|TRBD2|TRBV18
CASSPSGGLSYEQYF
TGTGCCAGCTCACCAAGCGGGGGGCTCTCCTACGAGCAGTACTTC
>NA|TRBJ1-4|NA|TRBV6-1
CASSGRTEENEKLFF
TGTGCCAGCAGCGGACGGACGGAGGAGAATGAAAAACTGTTTTTT
>many|TRBJ2-7|NA|TRBV7-9
CASSLDQGFSYEQYF
TGTGCCAGCAGCTTAGATCAGGGCTTCTCCTACGAGCAGTACTTC
>many|TRBJ2-7|NA|TRBV5-1
CASSFGSGHSPDEQYF
TGCGCCAGCAGCTTTGGTAGCGGACACTCCCCGGACGAGCAGTACTTC
>many|TRBJ2-1|TRBD1|TRBV24-1
CATSDKRGLGYNEQFF
TGTGCCACCAGTGATAAGAGGGGGCTCGGTTACAATGAGCAGTTCTTC
>many|TRBJ1-2|NA|TRBV20-1
CSAPMHRDDYGYTF
TGCAGTGCGCCCATGCACCGAGACGACTATGGCTACACCTTC
>many|TRBJ1-1|NA|TRBV12-5
CPAPHSEAFF
TGCCCCGCGCCCCACAGCGAAGCTTTCTTT
>many|TRBJ2-7|TRBD2|TRBV4-2
CASSHPVAGNSYEQYF
TGTGCCAGCAGCCACCCCGTAGCGGGTAATTCCTACGAGCAGTACTTC
>few|TRBJ1-5|NA|TRBV5-6
CASSLTWDNRNQPQHF
TGTGCCAGCAGCTTGACTTGGGACAACCGGAATCAGCCCCAGCATTTT
>many|TRBJ1-6|NA|TRBV27
CASSSARGGSYNSPLHF
TGTGCCAGCAGTTCTGCTCGAGGAGGCTCCTATAATTCACCCCTCCACTTT
>many|TRBJ1-5|NA|TRBV5-1
CASSLDTGGTQPQHF
TGCGCCAGCAGCCTGGACACCGGAGGGACTCAGCCCCAGCATTTT
>NA|TRBJ1-5|NA|TRBV19
CASSIVGQLNQPQHF
TGTGCCAGTAGTATAGTAGGACAGCTCAATCAGCCCCAGCATTTT
>few|TRBJ1-2|TRBD1|TRBV15
CATSRPDRGNGYTF
TGTGCCACCAGCAGACCCGACAGGGGGAATGGCTACACCTTC
>NA|TRBJ1-5|NA|TRBV5-6
CASSLWREVSNQPQHF
TGTGCCAGCAGCTTGTGGCGGGAGGTGAGCAATCAGCCCCAGCATTTT
>NA|TRBJ2-3|NA|TRBV5-1
CASTLGGTTDTQYF
TGCGCCAGCACCCTCGGAGGGACCACAGATACGCAGTATTTT
>many|TRBJ1-1|NA|TRBV11-2
CASSLSRVFAEAFF
TGTGCCAGCAGCTTATCAAGGGTTTTCGCTGAAGCTTTCTTT
>many|TRBJ2-3|TRBD2|TRBV10-3
CATLELAGASDTQYF
TGTGCCACCTTAGAACTAGCGGGAGCTTCAGATACGCAGTATTTT